The T cell receptor (beta chain) under discussion was sequenced for a study of OX40 agonist ivuxolimab in advanced cancers. The overall study: At doses from 0.01 to 10 mg/kg, patients were given intravenous ivuxolimab every 2 weeks. Melanoma, hepatocellular carcinoma, head and neck or renal cell cancer occurred in dose-escalation patients. Of mixed ages from about 20 to 80 and averaging around 60 years, the group was 65% to 85% male.

The study, taken as a whole, reports: Both CD4+ and CD8+ T cell populations in blood had undergone clonal expansion by week 6 at 0.1 to 3.0 mg/kg.

About this clone: Its antigen remains unknown.

CDR1 SGHTA and CDR2 FQGNSA come from the germline V gene. The CDR3 has 15 residues. The V and J ends lost 5 bases and 8 bases, in that order; junction bases with no gene match: 12. Clones were sequenced by immunoSEQ multiplex PCR, and TCRdb holds only the in-frame ones, with some missing. The top ten clones hold approximately 5% of a sample with about 72,000 clones, roughly 80% of them seen once. This chain links TRBV7-2 with TRBJ2-3, with 8 bases aligning to TRBD2. This specimen was CD4+ or CD8+ T cells sorted from blood, taken in a trial of the OX40 agonist ivuxolimab. The sequence came from an adult with an advanced solid tumor such as melanoma, head and neck, liver or kidney cancer. The CDR3 DNA follows: TGTGCCAGCAGCCTTAGCGGGGCCGGACTTACTACGCAGTATTTT. Protein product: CASSLSGAGLTTQYF.